The 18 T cell receptor beta chains listed next were all sequenced from one sample in a study of blood T cell repertoires in COVID-19. Sequencing used immunoSEQ multiplex PCR; TCRdb keeps in-frame clones, though not all of them. Among 100,000 to 150,000 clones listed, roughly three quarters were seen once. The specimen sequenced was peripheral blood. These receptors were taken from a woman aged 70-85 years with acute or convalescent COVID-19.

The chain recombines TRBV5-1 with TRBJ2-6, with 7 bases lining up with TRBD1. The CDR3 sequence is 17 residues long. The ends lost 6 bases at V and 0 bases at J; junction bases unmatched: 9. Germline lookup yields CDR1 SGHRS and CDR2 YFSETQ. The CDR3 region is CASKRGQDLSGANVLTF. The DNA of the CDR3 is TGCGCCAGCAAGAGAGGACAGGACCTCTCTGGGGCCAACGTCCTGACTTTC.

This rearrangement joins TRBV14 to TRBJ1-2, with D possibly matching TRBD1 (6 bases). V shed 0 bases and J shed 7 bases, with 12 bases lying between them. Germline V gene sequence: CDR1 SGHDN, CDR2 FVKESK. The CDR3 totals 14 residues. CDR3 sequence: CASSQDPTGFGYTF. CDR3 DNA sequence: TGTGCCAGCAGCCAAGATCCAACAGGGTTTGGCTACACCTTC.

The J gene is TRBJ2-2, the V gene TRBV5-4, with 8 positions matching TRBD1. Per germline, CDR1 SGHNT and CDR2 YYREEE (reference sequence). The junction had 11 bases not matched to a gene; V was cut back by 4 bases and J by 6 bases. The CDR3 runs 16 residues. In DNA, the CDR3 is TGTGCCAGCAGCCACTACCGGACAGGGTCCGCCGGGGAGCTGTTTTTT. Residues: CASSHYRTGSAGELFF.

The rearrangement joins TRBV5-4 to TRBJ2-4, with 8 bases that match TRBD1. J lost 0 bases, V lost 1 base, and 9 bases had no gene match. The CDR3 consists of 18 residues. The germline CDR1 and CDR2 sequences are SGHNT and YYREEE (reference sequence). CDR3 DNA sequence: TGTGCCAGCAGCTTGACTCGAGGACAGGGCCTAGCCAAAAACATTCAGTACTTC. It specifies CASSLTRGQGLAKNIQYF.

This chain uses TRBV6-6 with TRBJ2-7, with TRBD2 identical over 11 bases. Per germline, CDR1 MNHNY and CDR2 SVGAGI (reference sequence). CDR3 length equals 15 residues. The junction had 4 bases not matched to a gene; V was cut back by 6 bases and J by 0 bases. The CDR3 reads CASRAGTSGSYEQYF. Written as DNA, the CDR3 is TGTGCCAGCAGGGCCGGGACTAGCGGCTCCTACGAGCAGTACTTC.

The rearrangement uses TRBV15 and TRBJ1-2, with D tentatively TRBD1 (5 bases). The V gene lost 0 bases and the J gene lost 2 bases, with 10 bases spanning the gap. Germline V gene sequence: CDR1 LNHNV, CDR2 YYDKDF (reference sequence). The CDR3 sequence is 15 residues long. CDR3 in amino acids: CATSRDFGGNYGYTF. The DNA for the CDR3 is TGTGCCACCAGCAGAGATTTCGGGGGGAACTATGGCTACACCTTC.

This clone was found a few times. V usage is TRBV12-3 or TRBV12-4 and J usage is TRBJ1-2; no clear D gene. The V and J ends lost 5 bases and 6 bases respectively, with 7 bases between them. The CDR3 spans 11 residues. Here the CDR3 DNA reads TGTGCCAGCAGTCCCGGTGATGGCTACACCTTC. It is translated as CASSPGDGYTF.

This rearrangement joins TRBV28 to TRBJ2-7; 10 bases align to TRBD1. This CDR3 has 15 residues. The ends lost 5 bases at V and 4 bases at J; junction bases unmatched: 8. CDR1 is MDHEN, CDR2 SYDVKM, per germline. This CDR3 is CASSPPGQGTYEQYF. The CDR3 coding sequence is TGTGCCAGCAGTCCCCCGGGACAGGGGACGTACGAGCAGTACTTC.

The chain has TRBV6-2 or TRBV6-3 and TRBJ1-2; 7 bases map to TRBD1. The CDR3 extends over 13 amino acids. Germline V lookup: CDR1 MNHEY, CDR2 SVGEGT. V gave up 6 bases and J gave up 2 bases; unmatched junction bases: 3. CDR3 protein: CASSETGNYGYTF. Written as DNA, the CDR3 is TGTGCCAGCAGCGAGACAGGGAACTATGGCTACACCTTC.

The gene calls are TRBV9 and TRBJ1-1, with D perhaps TRBD1 (6 bases). Looked up from germline, CDR1 is SGDLS and CDR2 is YYNGEE. The CDR3 spans 14 residues. V lost 0 bases, J lost 4 bases, and 10 bases lay in between. CDR3: CASSVGGLGTEAFF. CDR3 DNA sequence: TGTGCCAGCAGCGTAGGGGGGCTAGGCACTGAAGCTTTCTTT.

This clone was detected a few times. V usage is TRBV15 and J usage is TRBJ1-4, with 10 bases matching TRBD1. V shed 0 bases, J shed 8 bases, and the junction held 6 bases outside the gene matches. The CDR3 totals 16 residues. Germline V lookup: CDR1 LNHNV, CDR2 YYDKDF (reference sequence). The CDR3 DNA follows: TGTGCCACCAGCAGAGAACAGGGACAGGGGCACGAAAAACTGTTTTTT. It specifies CATSREQGQGHEKLFF. Filled out from reference TRBV15 and TRBJ1-4, the complete variable domain reads DAMVIQNPRYQVTQFGKPVTLSCSQTLNHNVMYWYQQKSSQAPKLLFHYYDKDFNNEADTPDNFQSRRPNTSFCFLDIRSPGLGDTAMYLCATSREQGQGHEKLFFGSGTQLSVL.

The CDR3 reads CASSDPQQGFGEQYF. CDR3 coding DNA: TGCGCCAGCAGTGACCCCCAACAGGGGTTTGGCGAGCAGTACTTC. This chain joins TRBV10-2 and TRBJ2-7, with 7 bases identical to TRBD1. Germline lookup yields CDR1 WSHSY and CDR2 SAAADI. With 3 bases clipped from V and 6 bases from J, the junction kept 11 bases outside the gene matches. This CDR3 region has 15 residues.

This clone has more than one count but fewer than ten. The chain carries TRBV30 and TRBJ1-5, with TRBD1 identical over 9 bases. The CDR3 has 15 amino acids. With 0 bases clipped from V and 9 bases from J, the junction kept 9 bases outside the gene matches. CDR1 is GTSNPN and CDR2 is SVGIG in the germline V gene (reference sequence). The CDR3 spells CAWSVGTGSSWPQHF. CDR3 nucleotides: TGTGCCTGGAGTGTCGGGACAGGGTCATCATGGCCCCAGCATTTT.

The J gene is TRBJ2-2, the V gene TRBV6-5; TRBD2 matches 12 bases. Germline CDR1 reads MNHEY; CDR2 reads SVGAGI. The CDR3 length is 16 residues. Trimming took 0 bases from V and 4 from J; bases not matched to a gene: 0. The CDR3 loop reads CASSYSTSGSTGELFF. In DNA, the CDR3 is TGTGCCAGCAGTTACTCGACTAGCGGGAGCACCGGGGAGCTGTTTTTT.

The chain carries TRBV25-1 and TRBJ2-5; 8 bases are a match to TRBD1. The germline gives CDR1 MGHDK, CDR2 SYGVNS. The CDR3 covers 17 residues. Unmatched junction bases numbered 11, after V lost 1 base and J lost 4 bases. CDR3 coding DNA: TGTGCCAGCAGTGAATCCCCGGGCAGGGGGCCTGGAGAGACCCAGTACTTC. It is translated as CASSESPGRGPGETQYF.

The chain employs TRBV5-1 and TRBJ2-1; perhaps TRBD2 as D (6 bases). CDR1 is SGHRS and CDR2 is YFSETQ in the germline V gene. This CDR3 has 16 amino acids. Between the trimmed V and J ends, which lost 1 base and 6 bases, there was a span of 17 bases. CDR3 sequence (DNA): TGCGCCAGCAGCTTGACCAAACGGGACTTCCCCAATGAGCAGTTCTTC. This sequence encodes CASSLTKRDFPNEQFF.

This clone was detected once. The genes are TRBV3-1 (or the pseudogene TRBV3-2) and TRBJ2-7, with D perhaps matching TRBD1 (5 bases). Trimming took off 1 base at V and 6 bases at J, with 7 bases between the two ends. The CDR3 contains 12 residues. Germline V CDR1 and CDR2: LGHDT, YNNKEL (reference sequence). The CDR3 DNA sequence: TGTGCCAGCAGCCAAGCAGGGATCGAGCAGTACTTC. It encodes CASSQAGIEQYF.

This clone was detected only a few times. The chain recombines TRBV7-3 with TRBJ2-3; 12 bases match TRBD2. CDR1 and CDR2 from the germline V gene are SGHTA and FQGTGA. The J segment lost 6 bases and the V segment lost 5 bases, leaving 3 bases of the junction unmatched. The CDR3 has 14 residues. CDR3 protein: CASSAGLAGDTQYF. The CDR3 DNA sequence: TGTGCCAGCAGCGCGGGACTAGCGGGTGATACGCAGTATTTT.